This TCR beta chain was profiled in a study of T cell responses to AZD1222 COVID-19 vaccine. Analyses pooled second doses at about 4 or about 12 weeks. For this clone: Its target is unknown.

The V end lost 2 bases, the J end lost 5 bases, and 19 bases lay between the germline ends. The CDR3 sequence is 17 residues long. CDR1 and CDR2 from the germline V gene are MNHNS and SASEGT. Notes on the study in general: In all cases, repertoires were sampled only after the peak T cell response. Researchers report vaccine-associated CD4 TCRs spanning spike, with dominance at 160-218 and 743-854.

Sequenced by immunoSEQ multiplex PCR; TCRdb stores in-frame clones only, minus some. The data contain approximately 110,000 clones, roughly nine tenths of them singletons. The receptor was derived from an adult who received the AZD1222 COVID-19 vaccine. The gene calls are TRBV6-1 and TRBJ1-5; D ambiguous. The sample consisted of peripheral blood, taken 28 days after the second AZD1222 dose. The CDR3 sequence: CASSERVVIVGYQPQHF. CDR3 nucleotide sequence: TGTGCCAGCAGTGAAAGGGTAGTTATAGTTGGGTATCAGCCCCAGCATTTT.